This entry lists 21 T cell receptor beta chains sequenced from one sample in a study of blood T cell repertoires in COVID-19. Sequencing used immunoSEQ multiplex PCR; TCRdb keeps in-frame clones, though not all of them. The sample records about 140,000 clones, around 79% being singletons. Input material: PBMCs or T cells enriched from blood (not recorded which). The receptors here all came from a woman aged 45-60 years who had recovered from COVID-19.

The chain couples TRBV5-1 to TRBJ1-5; D unresolved. Looked up from germline, CDR1 is SGHRS and CDR2 is YFSETQ. The CDR3 is 14 amino acids. V lost 0 bases and J 8 bases, leaving 12 bases between the germline ends. CDR3 coding DNA: TGCGCCAGCAGCTTGGGCAGTCTCGGGGAGCCCCAGCATTTT. Translating it yields CASSLGSLGEPQHF.

This rearrangement joins TRBV6-5 to TRBJ1-1, with D possibly matching TRBD1 (5 bases). Germline CDR1 is MNHEY and CDR2 is SVGAGI. Trimming took 8 bases from V and 1 from J, leaving 17 bases between them. The CDR3 is 15 residues long. The CDR3, as DNA: TGTGCCAGCCGAGAATTTGACAGACCGAACACTGAAGCTTTCTTT. This codes for CASREFDRPNTEAFF.

The J gene is TRBJ1-1, the V gene TRBV5-3, with a weak D call TRBD1 (5 bases). TRBV5-3 qualifies as an ORF whose function is uncertain. V lost 10 bases to trimming and J lost 0 bases, with 16 bases between them. This CDR3 has 14 residues. As DNA, the CDR3 is TGTGCCGCCTCGAAAGGGGCAGTGAACACTGAAGCTTTCTTT. It specifies CAASKGAVNTEAFF.

V gene TRBV3-1 (or the pseudogene TRBV3-2) combines with J gene TRBJ2-2; D perhaps matches TRBD1 (8 bases). The CDR3 consists of 15 residues. In germline, CDR1 is LGHDT, CDR2 YNNKEL (reference sequence). V shed 6 bases and J shed 2 bases, with 13 bases lying between them. DNA of the CDR3: TGTGCCAGCAGTTACAGGGGGGGCAACACCGGGGAGCTGTTTTTT. This translates into CASSYRGGNTGELFF.

This clone was observed many times. The CDR3 reads CASSLRRDRAGNAQYF. The CDR3, as DNA: TGTGCCAGCAGCCTCCGCCGGGACAGGGCCGGCAATGCGCAGTATTTT. J is TRBJ2-3 and V is TRBV7-9; 9 nucleotides line up with TRBD1. The germline gives CDR1 SEHNR, CDR2 FQNEAQ (reference sequence). The ends lost 5 bases at V and 10 bases at J; junction bases unmatched: 16. The CDR3 spans 16 residues.

The chain carries TRBV24-1 and TRBJ1-2; 7 nucleotides line up with TRBD1. Germline V gives CDR1 KGHDR, CDR2 SFDVKD. The CDR3 is 16 amino acids. J was trimmed by 0 bases and V by 3 bases; bases with no gene match: 6. The CDR3 DNA sequence: TGTGCCACCAGTGATGTGCCGGGGACAGCTAACTATGGCTACACCTTC. As protein: CATSDVPGTANYGYTF.

The chain combines TRBV14 with TRBJ2-1; 7 bases agree with TRBD2. Germline CDR1 SGHDN, CDR2 FVKESK. The CDR3 consists of 18 residues. After removal of 1 base from V and 2 bases from J, the junction contained 11 bases not matched to a gene. The DNA of the CDR3 is TGTGCCAGCAGCCAAGGGGGGAGGGCGAGATTAACCTACAATGAGCAGTTCTTC. This codes for CASSQGGRARLTYNEQFF.

The table lists this clone with a few counts. This chain joins TRBV11-3 and TRBJ2-2, with 8 bases fitting TRBD2. This CDR3 is 16 amino acids long. The J segment lost 5 bases and the V segment lost 5 bases, leaving 10 bases of the junction unmatched. Looked up from germline, CDR1 is SGHNT and CDR2 is YENEEA. CDR3 sequence: CASSGAGTRGTGELFF. CDR3 nucleotide sequence: TGTGCCAGCAGCGGGGCCGGGACTAGAGGGACCGGGGAGCTGTTTTTT. Based on the CDR3 plus reference TRBV11-3 and TRBJ2-2, the full variable domain is EAGVVQSPRYKIIEKKQPVAFWCNPISGHNTLYWYLQNLGQGPELLIRYENEEAVDDSQLPKDRFSAERLKGVDSTLKIQPAELGDSAVYLCASSGAGTRGTGELFFGEGSRLTVL.

The chain employs TRBV3-1 (or the pseudogene TRBV3-2) and TRBJ2-7; a possible D gene is TRBD2 (5 bases). Deletions cut 0 bases from V and 5 bases from J, with 14 bases between. The CDR3 is 15 residues long. The germline CDR1 and CDR2 sequences are LGHDT and YNNKEL (reference sequence). CDR3 bases: TGTGCCAGCAGCCAAGATTTTACTAGAGTTGACGAGCAGTACTTC. This gives the protein CASSQDFTRVDEQYF.

J is TRBJ1-2 and V is TRBV27; weak D call: TRBD1 (6 bases). This CDR3 comprises 15 residues. CDR1 MNHEY and CDR2 SMNVEV come from the germline V gene (reference sequence). V was shortened by 3 bases and J by 3 bases, with 14 bases between the two germline ends. CDR3 bases: TGTGCCAGCAGTTTCGGCCGGGACACCTACTATGGCTACACCTTC. Protein sequence: CASSFGRDTYYGYTF.

This sequence joins TRBV9 and TRBJ2-3; unclear D gene. The germline V gene has CDR1 SGDLS and CDR2 YYNGEE. This CDR3 spans 13 amino acids. V was cut by 0 bases and J by 5 bases, with 7 bases left in between. CDR3 DNA sequence: TGTGCCAGCAGCGTAGCAGGTAGAGATACGCAGTATTTT. It translates to CASSVAGRDTQYF.

This clone was counted only a few times. This chain joins TRBV11-3 and TRBJ2-1; 8 bases line up with TRBD1. The V gene's germline CDR1 is SGHNT and CDR2 YENEEA. V lost 5 bases to trimming and J lost 6 bases; unmatched junction nucleotides: 9. The CDR3 consists of 15 residues. The CDR3 DNA sequence: TGTGCCAGCAGCGCGCGGACAGGGTCGGCCAATGAGCAGTTCTTC. Translated, it gives CASSARTGSANEQFF.

This clone showed up just a few times. The chain recombines TRBV5-1 with TRBJ1-2, with 9 bases identical to TRBD1. The germline V gene has CDR1 SGHRS and CDR2 YFSETQ. The junction had 3 bases not matched to a gene; V was cut back by 5 bases and J by 4 bases. The CDR3 contains 13 residues. CDR3 bases: TGCGCCAGCAGAGGGACAGGGATCTATGGCTACACCTTC. Encoded protein: CASRGTGIYGYTF. The variable domain in full, completed from reference TRBV5-1 and TRBJ1-2, reads KAGVTQTPRYLIKTRGQQVTLSCSPISGHRSVSWYQQTPGQGLQFLFEYFSETQRNKGNFPGRFSGRQFSNSRSEMNVSTLELGDSALYLCASRGTGIYGYTFGSGTRLTVV.

The V and J genes are TRBV9 and TRBJ2-3; 10 bases map to TRBD2. CDR3 length: 16 amino acids. Per germline, CDR1 SGDLS and CDR2 YYNGEE. Trimming at V came to 0 bases and at J to 2 bases, leaving 3 bases not matched to a gene. This CDR3 reads CASSVALAGFTDTQYF. CDR3 sequence (DNA): TGTGCCAGCAGCGTAGCACTAGCGGGGTTCACAGATACGCAGTATTTT.

The chain recombines TRBV24-1 with TRBJ1-1, with TRBD1 matching 8 bases. Germline values: CDR1 KGHDR, CDR2 SFDVKD. Losses at the gene ends were 7 bases for V and 2 bases for J; bases not matched to a gene: 8. The CDR3 contains 15 residues. The CDR3 DNA reads as TGTGCCACCAGACCTAGTGACAGGGGTAACACTGAAGCTTTCTTT. Its protein product is CATRPSDRGNTEAFF.

The V and J genes are TRBV19 and TRBJ1-6, with D possibly TRBD1 on 5 matching bases. The CDR3 loop spans 14 amino acids. V lost 7 bases to trimming and J lost 6 bases, with 13 bases between them. Germline V CDR1 and CDR2: LNHDA, SQIVND (reference sequence). The CDR3 DNA is TGTGCCAGTACGAGGGCGGGGGGTAATTCACCCCTCCACTTT. It encodes CASTRAGGNSPLHF.

This sequence joins TRBV4-1 and TRBJ2-7; D perhaps matches TRBD1 (5 bases). V was clipped by 4 bases and J by 1 base, with 11 bases between them. From germline, CDR1 is MGHRA and CDR2 YSYEKL. The CDR3 contains 14 residues. This CDR3 reads CASSLGAGSYEQYF. DNA for the CDR3: TGCGCCAGCAGCCTAGGGGCTGGGTCCTACGAGCAGTACTTC.

V and J are TRBV4-2 and TRBJ1-4; 7 bases are shared with TRBD1. The junction had 13 bases not matched to a gene; V was cut back by 1 base and J by 8 bases. CDR1 is LGHNA and CDR2 is YNFKEQ in the germline V gene. The CDR3 has 17 residues. The CDR3 protein is CASSQAWNRGNREKLFF. CDR3 in DNA: TGTGCCAGCAGCCAAGCTTGGAACAGGGGCAATAGGGAAAAACTGTTTTTT.

This clone turned up a few times. This chain joins TRBV7-2 and TRBJ1-5, with D perhaps TRBD1 (5 bases). The CDR3 is 15 amino acids. Germline-derived CDR1 and CDR2 are SGHTA and FQGNSA. V shed 1 base and J shed 4 bases, with 11 bases lying between them. Here the CDR3 reads CASSLGTIRNQPQHF. The CDR3 DNA reads as TGTGCCAGCAGCTTAGGGACAATTAGGAATCAGCCCCAGCATTTT. Looking up the rest from reference TRBV7-2 and TRBJ1-5 gives the full variable domain: GAGVSQSPSNKVTEKGKDVELRCDPISGHTALYWYRQSLGQGLEFLIYFQGNSAPDKSGLPSDRFSAERTGGSVSTLTIQRTQQEDSAVYLCASSLGTIRNQPQHFGDGTRLSIL.

The J gene is TRBJ2-5, the V gene TRBV7-2; D perhaps matches TRBD1 (6 bases). Trimming removed 5 bases from V and 5 bases from J, with 18 bases in between. The CDR3 is 15 residues long. Germline values: CDR1 SGHTA, CDR2 FQGNSA. The CDR3 nucleotides read TGTGCCAGCAGCCGTACAGGGTCGATCAGGGAGACCCAGTACTTC. Translating it yields CASSRTGSIRETQYF.

The V call is TRBV7-9, the J call TRBJ2-7, with 9 bases that match TRBD1. V gave up 4 bases and J gave up 3 bases; unmatched junction bases: 10. Germline V gene sequence: CDR1 SEHNR, CDR2 FQNEAQ (reference sequence). CDR3 length: 16 amino acids. The CDR3 loop reads CASSSIPGTGNYEQYF. DNA of the CDR3: TGTGCCAGCAGCTCTATTCCCGGGACAGGGAACTACGAGCAGTACTTC.